Listed here are 20 T cell receptor beta chains from one sample, sequenced in a study of T cells expressing NK-cell markers. TCRdb re-called the 5' RACE reads, yielding one record per CDR3 amino acid sequence without DNA. The sample's table shows about 30,000 distinct CDR3 sequences. The sample was blood T cells: a sorted CD56 or NKG2C T cell subset, CD4+ or CD8+ T cells, or bulk PBMC T cells (not recorded which). Every receptor here comes from a woman between 18 and 75 years old in good health.

The CDR3 is CASSQVSGNTYEQYF. V is TRBV4-1 and J is TRBJ2-7; TCRdb outputs TRBD2, but without DNA this stays unchecked. CDR1 MGHRA and CDR2 YSYEKL come from the germline V gene. CDR3 size: 15 residues.

CDR3 residues: CASSGDISYEQYF. The chain combines TRBV5-5 with TRBJ2-7; no DNA is available, so the TRBD1 call from TCRdb remains unchecked. The germline V gene has CDR1 SGHKS and CDR2 YYEKEE (reference sequence). The CDR3 totals 13 residues.

This sequence joins TRBV27 and TRBJ2-4. Germline CDR1 MNHEY, CDR2 SMNVEV (reference sequence). The length of the CDR3 is 14 residues. CDR3 sequence: CASSLTGFKNIQYF.

The chain combines TRBV10-3 with TRBJ2-7; TCRdb designates TRBD2, a call that cannot be tested without DNA. The CDR3 contains 13 residues. Germline lookup yields CDR1 ENHRY and CDR2 SYGVKD. CDR3 protein: CAIRADSSYEQYF.

This chain joins TRBV20-1 and TRBJ2-1; the TRBD1 assignment by TCRdb is unverifiable without DNA. This CDR3 has 12 amino acids. Germline CDR1 is DFQATT and CDR2 is SNEGSKA (reference sequence). The CDR3 here is CSARGPPYEQFF.

The chain recombines TRBV5-1 with TRBJ2-7; as DNA is missing, the TRBD1 call by TCRdb cannot be tested. There are 18 residues in the CDR3. CDR1 SGHRS and CDR2 YFSETQ come from the germline V gene. CDR3 loop: CASSSTRSLRGSAYEQYF.

CDR3: CASSRHPGVNQPQHF. The chain employs TRBV3-1 and TRBJ1-5; TCRdb designates TRBD1, a call that cannot be tested without DNA. CDR1 is LGHDT, CDR2 YNNKEL, per germline (reference sequence). The CDR3 runs to 15 residues.

The V and J genes are TRBV2 and TRBJ2-1; no DNA is available, so the TRBD1 call from TCRdb remains unchecked. CDR3 length equals 11 residues. CDR1 SNHLY and CDR2 FYNNEI come from the germline V gene. This chain's CDR3 is CAGGQNNEQFF.

The chain has TRBV9 and TRBJ1-4. The germline gives CDR1 SGDLS, CDR2 YYNGEE. The CDR3 loop spans 16 amino acids. The CDR3 here is CASSVDAGRTNEKLFF.

This chain joins TRBV11-2 and TRBJ2-2; absent DNA, TCRdb's TRBD1 call cannot be checked. The CDR3 totals 18 residues. Germline V gene lookup returns CDR1 SGHAT and CDR2 FQNNGV. CDR3 region: CASSLVPLWRGRTGELFF.

The chain recombines TRBV7-8 with TRBJ2-7; TCRdb names TRBD2, which stays unverified in the absence of DNA. The germline V gene has CDR1 SGHVS and CDR2 FQNEAQ. CDR3 length equals 17 residues. CDR3 in amino acids: CASRLGLAGASSYEQYF.

The gene calls are TRBV20-1 and TRBJ2-7; TCRdb's assignment of TRBD1 cannot be checked, as there is no DNA. Per the germline V gene, CDR1 is DFQATT and CDR2 is SNEGSKA (reference sequence). The CDR3 extends over 15 amino acids. CDR3 amino acids: CSASPPGSDLYEQYF.

The chain couples TRBV4-1 to TRBJ2-7; there is no DNA to check the TCRdb D call of TRBD1. Germline lookup yields CDR1 MGHRA and CDR2 YSYEKL. The CDR3 is 15 amino acids. The CDR3 spells CASSQDPGEGNEQYF.

V is TRBV7-9 and J is TRBJ2-1; TCRdb's D call, TRBD2, is unchecked because there is no DNA. CDR3 length equals 14 residues. From germline, CDR1 is SEHNR and CDR2 FQNEAQ (reference sequence). CDR3 amino acids: CASSSGLAGLEQFF.

The chain carries TRBV7-9 and TRBJ2-7; TCRdb's D gene call, TRBD1, goes unchecked for lack of DNA. This CDR3 has 13 amino acids. Germline V lookup: CDR1 SEHNR, CDR2 FQNEAQ (reference sequence). CDR3 region: CASSFGGGGEQYF. The whole variable domain, remainder taken from reference TRBV7-9 and TRBJ2-7, is DTGVSQNPRHKITKRGQNVTFRCDPISEHNRLYWYRQTLGQGPEFLTYFQNEAQLEKSRLLSDRFSAERPKGSFSTLEIQRTEQGDSAMYLCASSFGGGGEQYFGPGTRLTVT.

This chain joins TRBV7-8 and TRBJ2-1; without DNA, the TCRdb call of TRBD2 cannot be checked. The CDR3 loop spans 17 amino acids. The germline V gene encodes CDR1 SGHVS and CDR2 FQNEAQ. CDR3 amino acids: CASSFPGTSDIYNEQFF.

The V and J genes are TRBV12-3 or TRBV12-4 and TRBJ2-1; the D gene TCRdb calls, TRBD1, cannot be checked with no DNA. The CDR3 loop spans 15 amino acids. The CDR3 reads CASTQPLGAQNEQFF.

The chain carries TRBV6-2 or TRBV6-3 and TRBJ2-1; TCRdb gives TRBD2 as the D gene, but with no DNA this cannot be confirmed. This CDR3 has 20 amino acids. Germline CDR1 MNHEY, CDR2 SVGEGT. CDR3 residues: CASSSSGLAGGLRTYNEQFF.

This sequence joins TRBV9 and TRBJ2-5; lacking DNA, the TRBD2 call made by TCRdb goes unchecked. CDR1 is SGDLS and CDR2 is YYNGEE in the germline V gene. This CDR3 spans 15 amino acids. CDR3 residues: CASSVGAGGGETQYF. Supplemented by reference TRBV9 and TRBJ2-5, the full variable domain reads DSGVTQTPKHLITATGQRVTLRCSPRSGDLSVYWYQQSLDQGLQFLIQYYNGEERAKGNILERFSAQQFPDLHSELNLSSLELGDSALYFCASSVGAGGGETQYFGPGTRLLVL.

V usage is TRBV15 and J usage is TRBJ1-3; the D call of TRBD1 rests on TCRdb alone, since no DNA is present to check it. This CDR3 is built from 14 residues. Germline V lookup: CDR1 LNHNV, CDR2 YYDKDF (reference sequence). The CDR3 sequence: CATGTAAAGNTIYF.